These 27 T cell receptor beta chains originate from one sample sequenced in a study of early T cells in non-severe SARS-CoV-2 infection. MiXCR was run by TCRdb on the 5' RACE reads, yielding one entry per CDR3 protein. Of tens of thousands of distinct CDR3 sequences in the sample, 9% to 10% were seen once. The sequenced material came from whole blood. The receptors derive from an adult who was a healthcare worker with PCR-confirmed SARS-CoV-2 infection or an uninfected control (not recorded which).

This clonotype was observed at least ten times. The chain is built from TRBV11-2 and TRBJ2-1; D gene uncertain. Trimming pared 4 bases from V and 6 bases from J, leaving 13 bases between. The CDR3 extends over 14 amino acids. CDR1 and CDR2 (germline): SGHAT, FQNNGV. The CDR3: CASSSRLSGNEQFF. CDR3 sequence (DNA): TGTGCCAGCAGCTCGCGGCTTAGTGGCAATGAGCAGTTCTTC.

The chain uses TRBV29-1 and TRBJ2-7; possible D gene TRBD2, 5 bases. Looked up from germline, CDR1 is SQVTM and CDR2 is ANQGSEA. Trimming cost V 0 bases and J 0 bases, with 18 bases left between them. This CDR3 region has 17 residues. The CDR3 DNA sequence: TGCAGCGTTGAAGATCGCGGAAGGGTAGGGAGCTCCTACGAGCAGTACTTC. Protein sequence: CSVEDRGRVGSSYEQYF.

The CDR3 bases are TGCGCCAGCAGCTGGACAGGCCATGAAGCTTTCTTT. Its protein product is CASSWTGHEAFF. The chain recombines TRBV5-1 with TRBJ1-1, with 7 bases matching TRBD1. J was trimmed by 7 bases and V by 3 bases; bases with no gene match: 3. The CDR3 has 12 residues. The germline CDR1 and CDR2 sequences are SGHRS and YFSETQ.

This clonotype was counted between two and nine times. The chain recombines TRBV24-1 with TRBJ1-1; TRBD1 is a possible D gene (6 bases). Per the germline V gene, CDR1 is KGHDR and CDR2 is SFDVKD. Trimming took 4 bases from V and 1 from J, leaving 18 bases between them. This CDR3 is 17 amino acids long. The CDR3 region is CATSEGAGTQKNTEAFF. CDR3 bases: TGTGCCACCAGTGAGGGGGCCGGGACACAAAAGAACACTGAAGCTTTCTTT.

This clonotype was observed at least ten times. V gene TRBV10-3 combines with J gene TRBJ2-5; the D gene is possibly TRBD2 (5 bases). Trimming shortened V by 8 bases and J by 3 bases, and 10 bases separated the two germline ends. Germline CDR1 ENHRY, CDR2 SYGVKD. The length of the CDR3 is 12 residues. This CDR3 reads CAIGGAEETQYF. The CDR3 DNA sequence: TGTGCCATCGGAGGAGCAGAAGAGACCCAGTACTTC.

This clonotype was recorded a few times. The chain joins TRBV30 to TRBJ2-3, with unresolved D. Germline V gene sequence: CDR1 GTSNPN, CDR2 SVGIG (reference sequence). The CDR3 is 14 residues long. V was clipped by 1 base and J by 4 bases, with 12 bases between them. CDR3 DNA sequence: TGTGCCTGGAGTGGGGATAGCATTGCAGATACGCAGTATTTT. Translating gives CAWSGDSIADTQYF.

V is TRBV28 and J is TRBJ2-7; tentative D call: TRBD1 (6 bases). This CDR3 is built from 14 residues. Germline values: CDR1 MDHEN, CDR2 SYDVKM. Trimming left V 10 bases short and J 7 bases short, with 23 bases between. The CDR3 sequence is CATEGGGELGEQYF. The CDR3 DNA reads as TGTGCCACCGAAGGGGGTGGCGAACTTGGGGAGCAGTACTTC.

This clonotype has ten or more counts. V usage is TRBV7-9 and J usage is TRBJ2-7; D is undetermined. V lost 3 bases to trimming and J lost 5 bases, with 5 bases between them. Germline V CDR1 and CDR2: SEHNR, FQNEAQ (reference sequence). This CDR3 spans 11 amino acids. DNA for the CDR3: TGTGCCAGCAGCTTTATCAACGAGCAGTACTTC. It translates to CASSFINEQYF.

This clonotype was detected a few times. The rearrangement links TRBV6-5 to TRBJ1-1; TRBD1 agrees at 11 bases. V dropped 5 bases and J dropped 6; count of bases not matched to a gene: 11. In germline, CDR1 is MNHEY, CDR2 SVGAGI. The CDR3 extends over 16 amino acids. CDR3 region: CASSRGQGAIVPEAFF. Written as DNA, the CDR3 is TGTGCCAGCAGTCGAGGACAGGGGGCGATCGTCCCTGAAGCTTTCTTT.

The chain combines TRBV13 with TRBJ2-3; 8 bases map to TRBD2. CDR1 and CDR2 (germline): PRHDT, FYEKMQ (reference sequence). The CDR3 runs to 17 residues. V shed 5 bases and J 3 bases; nucleotides not matched to a gene: 13. CDR3 nucleotide sequence: TGTGCCAGCAGCCCCCTCTCGGGGGGGTTTAGGACAGATACGCAGTATTTT. Its translation is CASSPLSGGFRTDTQYF. Full variable domain (missing parts from reference TRBV13 and TRBJ2-3): AAGVIQSPRHLIKEKRETATLKCYPIPRHDTVYWYQQGPGQDPQFLISFYEKMQSDKGSIPDRFSAQQFSDYHSELNMSSLELGDSALYFCASSPLSGGFRTDTQYFGPGTRLTVL.

This chain joins TRBV2 and TRBJ2-5, with TRBD1 matching 8 bases. V trimming: 7 bases; J trimming: 5 bases; junction bases outside the gene matches: 9. CDR1 and CDR2 (germline): SNHLY, FYNNEI. CDR3 length: 14 residues. CDR3 nucleotides: TGTGCCAGCAACGGACAGGGTTCCGGGGAGACCCAGTACTTC. Amino acids: CASNGQGSGETQYF.

This clonotype was detected many times. V gene TRBV7-2 combines with J gene TRBJ1-5, with TRBD1 matching over 7 bases. The length of the CDR3 is 13 residues. Germline assignment: CDR1 SGHTA and CDR2 FQGNSA. V shed 2 bases and J 7 bases; nucleotides not matched to a gene: 2. The CDR3 sequence: CASSLQGDQPQHF. DNA of the CDR3: TGTGCCAGCAGCTTACAGGGGGACCAGCCCCAGCATTTT.

The rearrangement uses TRBV7-9 and TRBJ2-3, with D perhaps matching TRBD1 (5 bases). V dropped 6 bases and J dropped 5 bases, with 6 bases sitting between them. CDR3 length equals 11 residues. Germline V gives CDR1 SEHNR, CDR2 FQNEAQ (reference sequence). CDR3 protein: CASSTGDTQYF. The DNA of the CDR3 is TGTGCCAGCAGTACAGGAGATACGCAGTATTTT.

This clonotype was observed at least ten times. The chain has TRBV20-1 and TRBJ1-2, with D perhaps TRBD1 (5 bases). This CDR3 comprises 14 residues. The germline CDR1 and CDR2 sequences are DFQATT and SNEGSKA (reference sequence). V dropped 3 bases and J dropped 3 bases, with 14 bases sitting between them. This CDR3 reads CSARRGETYYGYTF. The DNA for the CDR3 is TGCAGTGCTAGGCGAGGGGAAACCTACTATGGCTACACCTTC.

The gene calls are TRBV28 and TRBJ1-1; D call uncertain. In germline, CDR1 is MDHEN, CDR2 SYDVKM. V was trimmed by 3 bases and J by 4 bases, leaving 15 bases between them. The CDR3 length is 15 residues. CDR3 protein: CASSFFARTVTEAFF. CDR3 DNA sequence: TGTGCCAGCAGTTTTTTTGCTAGAACGGTCACTGAAGCTTTCTTT.

The chain has TRBV7-2 and TRBJ1-3, with D possibly matching TRBD1 (6 bases). The germline V and J ends were trimmed by 5 bases and 4 bases, with 21 bases remaining between them. This CDR3 is built from 17 residues. Germline CDR1 SGHTA, CDR2 FQGNSA. The CDR3 nucleotides read TGTGCCAGCAGCAGGTGGGGGGCTGATGGAAAAGGAAACACCATATATTTT. It is translated as CASSRWGADGKGNTIYF.

This clonotype was picked up many times. V and J are TRBV12-3 or TRBV12-4 and TRBJ1-3, with 7 bases fitting TRBD1. V dropped 7 bases and J dropped 0; count of bases not matched to a gene: 12. This CDR3 is built from 17 residues. This CDR3 reads CASKRTGNHLSGNTIYF. The CDR3 DNA is TGTGCCAGCAAACGGACAGGAAATCATCTCTCTGGAAACACCATATATTTT.

This clonotype was counted ten times or more. V and J are TRBV7-2 and TRBJ2-5; 10 nucleotides align to TRBD1. Per the germline V gene, CDR1 is SGHTA and CDR2 is FQGNSA. The CDR3 loop spans 17 amino acids. Losses at the gene ends were 7 bases for V and 5 bases for J; bases not matched to a gene: 16. The CDR3: CASNPGPGQGRRETQYF. The DNA of the CDR3 is TGTGCCAGCAACCCGGGGCCGGGACAGGGGCGACGGGAGACCCAGTACTTC.

About this clonotype: With a much larger clone just one base away, this may be a read error. The chain combines TRBV20-1 with TRBJ1-2; D is uncertain. This CDR3 is built from 12 residues. In germline, CDR1 is DFQATT, CDR2 SNEGSKA (reference sequence). Trimming stripped 2 bases from V and 10 bases from J, with 14 bases between. In nucleotides, the CDR3 is TGCAGTGCTAGATGGGCGGCCCCGAACTACACCTTC. Protein product: CSARWAAPNYTF.

This clonotype was recorded a few times. This chain joins TRBV7-6 and TRBJ2-2; 7 nucleotides agree with TRBD1. This CDR3 region has 15 residues. The junction had 8 bases not matched to a gene; V was cut back by 5 bases and J by 5 bases. CDR1 is SGHVS and CDR2 is FNYEAQ in the germline V gene. The CDR3 nucleotides read TGTGCCAGCAGCAGAGACAGGGTGGGGACCGGGGAGCTGTTTTTT. It codes for CASSRDRVGTGELFF.

This clonotype was seen many times. The chain is built from TRBV7-6 and TRBJ2-1, with D perhaps assigned TRBD1 or TRBD2 (5 bases each). The germline V gene encodes CDR1 SGHVS and CDR2 FNYEAQ. The ends were cut back, 5 bases at V and 5 bases at J, with 10 bases in the middle. The length of the CDR3 is 13 residues. The CDR3 nucleotides read TGTGCCAGCAGCCACGGGACCAACAATGAGCAGTTCTTC. This gives the protein CASSHGTNNEQFF.

About this clonotype itself: This may be a read error, as it is one base from a much larger clone. V gene TRBV6-1 combines with J gene TRBJ1-1; D call uncertain. The length of the CDR3 is 13 residues. Germline V CDR1 and CDR2: MNHNS, SASEGT. The CDR3 region is CVSRGTMNTEAFF. CDR3 bases: TGTGTCAGTCGGGGTACCATGAACACTGAAGCTTTCTTT.

In its sample, this clonotype was seen many times. V is TRBV28 and J is TRBJ1-1; D not certain. The CDR3 consists of 12 residues. The V and J ends lost 1 base and 4 bases respectively, with 4 bases between them. Germline V gene sequence: CDR1 MDHEN, CDR2 SYDVKM. The CDR3 reads CASSLLVTEAFF. CDR3 coding DNA: TGTGCCAGCAGTTTATTGGTCACTGAAGCTTTCTTT.

This clonotype was counted ten times or more. This chain connects TRBV7-3 to TRBJ2-7; D could derive from TRBD1 or TRBD2 (5 bases each). Germline CDR1 and CDR2: SGHTA and FQGTGA. V dropped 5 bases and J dropped 6 bases, with 11 bases sitting between them. The CDR3 has 12 amino acids. The CDR3 reads CASSPGAGEQYF. The CDR3, as DNA: TGTGCCAGCAGCCCCGGGGCGGGCGAGCAGTACTTC. Looking up the rest from reference TRBV7-3 and TRBJ2-7 gives the full variable domain: GAGVSQTPSNKVTEKGKYVELRCDPISGHTALYWYRQSLGQGPEFLIYFQGTGAADDSGLPNDRFFAVRPEGSVSTLKIQRTERGDSAVYLCASSPGAGEQYFGPGTRLTVT.

This clonotype was picked up a small number of times. The rearrangement joins TRBV29-1 to TRBJ2-3; D gene uncertain. The germline gives CDR1 SQVTM, CDR2 ANQGSEA. Trimming removed 5 bases from V and 1 base from J, with 10 bases in between. The CDR3 spans 13 residues. In nucleotides, the CDR3 is TGCAGCGTTAAGGTAGTGGGCACAGATACGCAGTATTTT. It codes for CSVKVVGTDTQYF.

The rearrangement links TRBV30 to TRBJ2-7; D tentatively reads TRBD1 or TRBD2 (5 bases each). Germline V gene lookup returns CDR1 GTSNPN and CDR2 SVGIG (reference sequence). The length of the CDR3 is 12 residues. Trimming left V 1 base short and J 2 bases short, with 6 bases between. The CDR3 sequence: CAWSAGPYEQYF. The CDR3 DNA reads TGTGCCTGGAGTGCGGGGCCCTACGAGCAGTACTTC.

This clonotype came up many times. This chain links TRBV3-1 with TRBJ1-1; weak D call: TRBD1 (5 bases). The germline gives CDR1 LGHDT, CDR2 YNNKEL (reference sequence). This CDR3 is built from 15 residues. The V gene lost 4 bases and the J gene lost 1 base, with 13 bases spanning the gap. In DNA form, the CDR3 reads TGTGCCAGCAGCCTCCTATGGGGGAAGAACACTGAAGCTTTCTTT. It specifies CASSLLWGKNTEAFF.